A single TCR beta chain is shown here with its context. The data belong to a study of cytomegalovirus exposure and HLA in healthy donors. This PCR relied on a set of 60 Vbeta primers and 13 Jbeta primers. TCRdb's table, derived via immunoSEQ multiplex PCR, lists solely in-frame clones and lacks some. Here the sample spans about 130,000 clones, 76% being singletons. This CDR3 region has 14 residues. J gave up 7 bases and V 4 bases, and 6 bases lay outside the gene matches. Germline V gene lookup returns CDR1 SNHLY and CDR2 FYNNEI. The clonotype comes from a man aged 40-55 years in good health and CMV-seronegative. Sequenced input: PBMCs. The rearrangement links TRBV2 to TRBJ1-4, with 7 bases fitting TRBD1. The DNA of the CDR3 is TGTGCCAGCAGTGTGAGGGGGCGGCGTGAAAAACTGTTTTTT. Protein sequence: CASSVRGRREKLFF.